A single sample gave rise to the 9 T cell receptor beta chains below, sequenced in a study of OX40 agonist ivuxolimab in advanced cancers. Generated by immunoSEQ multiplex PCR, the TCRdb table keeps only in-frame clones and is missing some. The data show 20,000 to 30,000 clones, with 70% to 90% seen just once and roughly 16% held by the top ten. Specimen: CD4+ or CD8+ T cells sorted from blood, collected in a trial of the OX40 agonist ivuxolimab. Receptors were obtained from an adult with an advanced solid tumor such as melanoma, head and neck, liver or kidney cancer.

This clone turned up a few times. In nucleotides, the CDR3 is TGTGCCAGCAGTGAAGGGGGCTTAATTTACGAGCAGTACTTC. It yields the protein CASSEGGLIYEQYF. The V and J genes are TRBV2 and TRBJ2-7; D possibly corresponds to TRBD1 (5 bases). The CDR3 extends over 14 amino acids. Germline lookup yields CDR1 SNHLY and CDR2 FYNNEI. The germline V and J ends were trimmed by 1 base and 4 bases, with 11 bases remaining between them.

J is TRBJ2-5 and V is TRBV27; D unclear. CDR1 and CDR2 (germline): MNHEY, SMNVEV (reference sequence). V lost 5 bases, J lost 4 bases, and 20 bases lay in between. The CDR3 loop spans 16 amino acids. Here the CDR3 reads CASSAAGPRRTETQYF. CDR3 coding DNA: TGTGCCAGCAGTGCCGCCGGGCCGCGCAGGACAGAGACCCAGTACTTC.

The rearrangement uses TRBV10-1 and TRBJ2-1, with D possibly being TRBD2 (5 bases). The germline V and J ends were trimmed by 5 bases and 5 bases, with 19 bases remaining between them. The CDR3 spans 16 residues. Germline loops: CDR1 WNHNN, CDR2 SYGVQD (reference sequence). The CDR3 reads CASSKDFYEVDNEQFF. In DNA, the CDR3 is TGCGCCAGCAGTAAGGACTTTTACGAAGTAGACAATGAGCAGTTCTTC.

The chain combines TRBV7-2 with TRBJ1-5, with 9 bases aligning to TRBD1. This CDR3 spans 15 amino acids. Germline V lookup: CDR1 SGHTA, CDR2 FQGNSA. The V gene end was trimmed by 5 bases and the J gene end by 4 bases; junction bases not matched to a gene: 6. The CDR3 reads CASSLNRGQNQPQHF. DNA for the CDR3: TGTGCCAGCAGCCTGAACAGGGGGCAGAATCAGCCCCAGCATTTT. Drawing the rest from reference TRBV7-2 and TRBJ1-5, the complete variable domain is GAGVSQSPSNKVTEKGKDVELRCDPISGHTALYWYRQSLGQGLEFLIYFQGNSAPDKSGLPSDRFSAERTGGSVSTLTIQRTQQEDSAVYLCASSLNRGQNQPQHFGDGTRLSIL.

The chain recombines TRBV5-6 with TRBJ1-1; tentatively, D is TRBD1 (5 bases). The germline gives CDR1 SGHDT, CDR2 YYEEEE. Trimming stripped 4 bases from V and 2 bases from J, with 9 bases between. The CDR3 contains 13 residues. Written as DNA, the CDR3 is TGTGCCAGCAGCGTGACAGTAAACACTGAAGCTTTCTTT. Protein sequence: CASSVTVNTEAFF. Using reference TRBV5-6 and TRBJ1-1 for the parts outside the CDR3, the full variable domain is DAGVTQSPTHLIKTRGQQVTLRCSPKSGHDTVSWYQQALGQGPQFIFQYYEEEERQRGNFPDRFSGHQFPNYSSELNVNALLLGDSALYLCASSVTVNTEAFFGQGTRLTVV.

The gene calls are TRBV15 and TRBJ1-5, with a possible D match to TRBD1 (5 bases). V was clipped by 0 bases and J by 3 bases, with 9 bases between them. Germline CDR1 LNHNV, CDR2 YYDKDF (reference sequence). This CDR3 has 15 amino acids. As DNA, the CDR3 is TGTGCCACCAGCAGAGATCGGGGGTCCAATCAGCCCCAGCATTTT. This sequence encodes CATSRDRGSNQPQHF.

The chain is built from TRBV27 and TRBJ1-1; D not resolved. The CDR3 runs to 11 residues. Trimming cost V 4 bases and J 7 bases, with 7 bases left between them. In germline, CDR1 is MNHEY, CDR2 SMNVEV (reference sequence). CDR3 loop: CASSWGNEAFF. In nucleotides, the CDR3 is TGTGCCAGCAGTTGGGGAAATGAAGCTTTCTTT.

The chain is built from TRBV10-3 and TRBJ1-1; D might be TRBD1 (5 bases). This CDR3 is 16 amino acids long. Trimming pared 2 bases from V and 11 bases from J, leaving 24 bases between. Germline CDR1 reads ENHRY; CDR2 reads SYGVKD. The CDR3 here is CAISEPEMGVDFSAFF. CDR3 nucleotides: TGTGCCATCAGTGAGCCAGAAATGGGGGTCGACTTCAGCGCTTTCTTT.

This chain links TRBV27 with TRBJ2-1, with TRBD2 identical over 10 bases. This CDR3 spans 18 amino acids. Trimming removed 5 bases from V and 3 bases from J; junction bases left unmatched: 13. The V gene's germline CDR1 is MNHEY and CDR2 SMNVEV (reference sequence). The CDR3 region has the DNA TGTGCCAGCAGTGTCAACCTGGTAGCGGGAGGACACTACAATGAGCAGTTCTTC. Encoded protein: CASSVNLVAGGHYNEQFF.